Reported below is one T cell receptor (beta chain). The antigen is unknown. In the same sample, other DNA sequences code for this CDR3. J gave up 3 bases and V 3 bases, and 0 bases lay outside the gene matches. The CDR3 is 14 residues long. In germline, CDR1 is KGHSH, CDR2 LQKENI. The table came from immunoSEQ multiplex PCR; TCRdb's copy has only in-frame clones and leaves some out. The repertoire includes 2 million or so clones, over 85% of them detected once, and more than 0.1% sits in the top ten. These data come from a study of shared clonotypes between healthy human individuals. General study results and limits: Represented genetic and exposure-history diversity was restricted by having few donors.

The sequenced material came from naive CD4+ T cells sorted from blood. Subset meaning: CD45RA+ positively selected. This TCR came from a man in his late teens or twenties in good health. The V call is TRBV18, the J call TRBJ2-5; 11 nucleotides agree with TRBD2. The CDR3 DNA is TGTGCCAGCTCACCGGGACTAGCGGAAGAGACCCAGTACTTC. Protein sequence: CASSPGLAEETQYF.